These T cell receptor beta chains were read from a single sample in a study of long-term antiretroviral therapy in people with HIV. Using immunoSEQ multiplex PCR, the repertoire was profiled, and TCRdb retains in-frame clones only, with some absent. The table lists some 25,000 clones, 80% to 90% of them singletons, with 2.3% in the top ten. The source was unsorted PBMCs, collected 3 years after starting antiretroviral therapy. The receptor source for this set is a man between 50 and 59 years old with HIV. Each CDR3 is given with its conserved first and last residue. D genes are given only for firm matches. Rows give clone size only sometimes, using once, few, many, or a class for an expanded clone.

size: .; V: TRBV10-2; J: TRBJ2-2; D: TRBD2; DNA: TGCGCCAGCAGTGATATCCAGCGGGGGTCGAACACCGGGGAGCTGTTTTTT; CDR3: CASSDIQRGSNTGELFF
size: .; V: TRBV5-1; J: TRBJ1-1; D: TRBD1; DNA: TGCGCCAGCAGGGGACAGGGGGTGACCACTGAAGCTTTCTTT; CDR3: CASRGQGVTTEAFF
size: .; V: TRBV27; J: TRBJ1-2; D: .; DNA: TGTGCCAGCAGTTTATCGGGACGCAACTATGGCTACACCTTC; CDR3: CASSLSGRNYGYTF
size: .; V: TRBV5-4; J: TRBJ2-7; D: TRBD1; DNA: TGTGCCAGCAGCTTGGCAGGGGGAGCTGCCTACGAGCAGTACTTC; CDR3: CASSLAGGAAYEQYF
size: once; V: TRBV27; J: TRBJ2-2; D: .; DNA: TGTGCCAGCACCCGTGGACAGCAGATCACCGGGGAGCTGTTTTTT; CDR3: CASTRGQQITGELFF
size: .; V: TRBV5-1; J: TRBJ2-1; D: .; DNA: TGCGCCAGCAGCTCGGGCGCGGACCTCTCCTACAATGAGCAGTTCTTC; CDR3: CASSSGADLSYNEQFF
size: .; V: TRBV19; J: TRBJ1-3; D: .; DNA: TGTGCCAGTAGTATAGTTCACTTCTCTGGAAACACCATATATTTT; CDR3: CASSIVHFSGNTIYF
size: .; V: TRBV2; J: TRBJ1-5; D: .; DNA: TGTGCCAGCAGCGAAAGAAGGGCACGCCTTAGCAATCAGCCCCAGCATTTT; CDR3: CASSERRARLSNQPQHF
size: once; V: TRBV6-6; J: TRBJ2-7; D: TRBD1; DNA: TGTGCCAGCAGCCGTGAGGGACAGGGGAACTACGAGCAGTACTTC; CDR3: CASSREGQGNYEQYF
size: .; V: TRBV5-1; J: TRBJ2-1; D: TRBD2; DNA: TGCGCCAGCAGCCTACTAGCGGAGACAGACAATGAGCAGTTCTTC; CDR3: CASSLLAETDNEQFF
size: once; V: TRBV7-6; J: TRBJ1-4; D: .; DNA: TGTGCCAGCAGCTCCAGGCAGGGTAATGAAAAACTGTTTTTT; CDR3: CASSSRQGNEKLFF
size: .; V: TRBV30; J: TRBJ2-5; D: .; DNA: TGTGCCTGGAGTGTAATTGGCAGGACTCAAGAGACCCAGTACTTC; CDR3: CAWSVIGRTQETQYF